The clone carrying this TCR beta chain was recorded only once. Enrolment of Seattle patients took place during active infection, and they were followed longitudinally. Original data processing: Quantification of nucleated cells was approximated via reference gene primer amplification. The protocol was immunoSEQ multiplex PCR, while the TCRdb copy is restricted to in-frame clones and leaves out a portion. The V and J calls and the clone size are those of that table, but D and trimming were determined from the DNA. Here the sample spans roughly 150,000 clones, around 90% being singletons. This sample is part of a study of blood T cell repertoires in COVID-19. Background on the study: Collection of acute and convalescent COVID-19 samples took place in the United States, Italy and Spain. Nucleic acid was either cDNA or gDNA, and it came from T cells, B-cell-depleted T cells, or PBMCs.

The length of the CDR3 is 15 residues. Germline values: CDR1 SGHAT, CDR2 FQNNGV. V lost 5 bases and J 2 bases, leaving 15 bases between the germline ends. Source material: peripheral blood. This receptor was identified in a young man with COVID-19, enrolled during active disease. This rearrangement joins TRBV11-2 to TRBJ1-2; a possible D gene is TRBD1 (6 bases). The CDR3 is CASSPGGATNYGYTF. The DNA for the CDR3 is TGTGCCAGCAGCCCTGGGGGGGCAACAAACTATGGCTACACCTTC.